The rows below give T cell receptor beta chains drawn from one sample of a study of blood T cell repertoires in COVID-19. Using immunoSEQ multiplex PCR, the repertoire was profiled, and TCRdb retains in-frame clones only, with some absent. The data contain around 56,000 clones, approximately 92% of them singletons. Source material: peripheral blood. These receptors were collected from a man at least 80 years old with acute or convalescent COVID-19. The CDR3 runs from the conserved cysteine through the conserved F or W. D genes are given only for firm matches. Size is stated for part of the rows, as once, few or many counts, or as a class when the clone is expanded.

d_call,v_call,clone_size,j_call,cdr3_nt,cdr3_aa
.,TRBV7-2,.,TRBJ2-7,TGTGCCAGCAGCTCCCGGGCGGGGAGCTCCTACGAGCAGTACTTC,CASSSRAGSSYEQYF
.,TRBV7-9,.,TRBJ2-7,TGTGCCAGCAGCTTAGTACAGACCCCCTACGAGCAGTACTTC,CASSLVQTPYEQYF
TRBD1,TRBV11-2,.,TRBJ2-5,TGTGCCAGCAGCTTAGGGACAGGAAAAGAGACCCAGTACTTC,CASSLGTGKETQYF
.,TRBV15,few,TRBJ2-1,TGTGCCACCAGCAGAGATCGGCCAGCGGGCAATGAGCAGTTCTTC,CATSRDRPAGNEQFF
.,TRBV6-5,.,TRBJ1-6,TGTGCCAGCAGCATGTACAGGTTCTCACCCCTCCACTTT,CASSMYRFSPLHF
.,TRBV6-1,once,TRBJ2-5,TGTGCCAGCAGTGAATCACAGGTCCCTTCGGGGACCCAGTACTTC,CASSESQVPSGTQYF
.,TRBV7-9,.,TRBJ2-1,TGTGTCGCGGGTAGTGAGTACAATGAGCAGTTCTTC,CVAGSEYNEQFF
TRBD1,TRBV12-3/TRBV12-4,.,TRBJ2-7,TGTGCCAGCACCGGGACAGCCTACGAGCAGTACTTC,CASTGTAYEQYF
TRBD2,TRBV5-1,.,TRBJ2-1,TGCGCCAGCAGCTTGAGAAACCGGGAGGGTGAGCAGTTCTTC,CASSLRNREGEQFF
TRBD1,TRBV11-2,.,TRBJ2-7,TGTGCCAGCAGCTTAGCCCCCCCTACAGGGGCAGGGTCCTACGAGCAGTACTTC,CASSLAPPTGAGSYEQYF
.,TRBV6-1,.,TRBJ1-6,TGTGCCAGCAGTGAAGGAGTCGAAAATTCACCCCTCCACTTT,CASSEGVENSPLHF
.,TRBV29-1,.,TRBJ1-1,TGCAGCGTTGAAGCGAAACTTAACACTGAAGCTTTCTTT,CSVEAKLNTEAFF